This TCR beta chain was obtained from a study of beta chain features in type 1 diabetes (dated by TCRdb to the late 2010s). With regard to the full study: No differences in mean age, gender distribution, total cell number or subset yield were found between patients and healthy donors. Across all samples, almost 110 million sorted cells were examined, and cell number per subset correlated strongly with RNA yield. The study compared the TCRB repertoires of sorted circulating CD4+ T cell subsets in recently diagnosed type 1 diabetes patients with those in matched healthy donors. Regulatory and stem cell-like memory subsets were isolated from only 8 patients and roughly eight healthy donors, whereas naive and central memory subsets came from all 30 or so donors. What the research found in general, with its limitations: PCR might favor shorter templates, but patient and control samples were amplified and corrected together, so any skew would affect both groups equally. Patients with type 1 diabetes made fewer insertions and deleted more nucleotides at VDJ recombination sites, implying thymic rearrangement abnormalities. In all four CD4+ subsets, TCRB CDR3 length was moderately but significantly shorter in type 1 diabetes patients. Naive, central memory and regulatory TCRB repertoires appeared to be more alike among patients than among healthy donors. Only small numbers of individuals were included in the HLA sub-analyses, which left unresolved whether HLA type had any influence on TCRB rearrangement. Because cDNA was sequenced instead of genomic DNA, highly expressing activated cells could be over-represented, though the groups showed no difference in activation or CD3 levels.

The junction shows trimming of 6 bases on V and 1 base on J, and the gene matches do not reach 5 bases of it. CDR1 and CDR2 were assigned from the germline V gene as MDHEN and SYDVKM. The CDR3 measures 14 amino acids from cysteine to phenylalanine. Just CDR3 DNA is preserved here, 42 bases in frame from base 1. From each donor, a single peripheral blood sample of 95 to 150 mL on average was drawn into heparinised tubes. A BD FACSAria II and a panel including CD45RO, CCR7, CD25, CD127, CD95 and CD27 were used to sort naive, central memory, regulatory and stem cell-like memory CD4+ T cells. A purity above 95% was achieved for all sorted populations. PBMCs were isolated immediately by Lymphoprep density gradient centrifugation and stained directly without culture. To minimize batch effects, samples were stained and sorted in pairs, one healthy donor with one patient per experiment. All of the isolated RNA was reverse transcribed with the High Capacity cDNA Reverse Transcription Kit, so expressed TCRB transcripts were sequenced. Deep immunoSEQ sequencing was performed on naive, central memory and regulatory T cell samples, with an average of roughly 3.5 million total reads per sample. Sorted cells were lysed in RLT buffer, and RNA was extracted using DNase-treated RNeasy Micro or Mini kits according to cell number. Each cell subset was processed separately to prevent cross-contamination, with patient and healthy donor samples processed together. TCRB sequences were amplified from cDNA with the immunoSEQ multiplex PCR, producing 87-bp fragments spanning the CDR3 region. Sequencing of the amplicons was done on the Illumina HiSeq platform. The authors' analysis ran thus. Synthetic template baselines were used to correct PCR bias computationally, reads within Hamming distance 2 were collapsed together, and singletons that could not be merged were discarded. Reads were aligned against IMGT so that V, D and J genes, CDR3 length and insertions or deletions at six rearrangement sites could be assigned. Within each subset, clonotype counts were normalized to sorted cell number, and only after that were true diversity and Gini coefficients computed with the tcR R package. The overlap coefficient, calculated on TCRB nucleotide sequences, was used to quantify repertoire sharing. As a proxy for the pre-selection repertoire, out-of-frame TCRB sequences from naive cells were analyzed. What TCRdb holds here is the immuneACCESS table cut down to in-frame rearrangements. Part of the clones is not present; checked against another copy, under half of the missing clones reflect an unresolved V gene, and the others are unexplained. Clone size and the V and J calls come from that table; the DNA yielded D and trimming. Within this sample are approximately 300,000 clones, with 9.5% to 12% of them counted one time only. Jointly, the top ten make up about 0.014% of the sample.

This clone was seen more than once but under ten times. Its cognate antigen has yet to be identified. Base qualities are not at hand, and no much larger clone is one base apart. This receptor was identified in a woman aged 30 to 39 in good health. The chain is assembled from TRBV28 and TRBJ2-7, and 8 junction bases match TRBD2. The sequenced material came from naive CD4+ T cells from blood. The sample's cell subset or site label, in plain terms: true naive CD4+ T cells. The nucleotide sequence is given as TGTGCCAGCAGCCCGGGAGGGCCTTCCTACGAGCAGTACTTC. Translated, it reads CASSPGGPSYEQYF.